The entry below gives a single T cell receptor (beta chain) sequence along with its context. The data are from a study of blood T cell repertoires in COVID-19. Study context: Donors in the United States, Italy and Spain gave samples during acute or convalescent COVID-19. From T cells, B-cell-depleted T cells, or PBMCs came the material, which was cDNA or gDNA.

Germline-derived CDR1 and CDR2 are SGHVS and FQNEAQ. The V end was cut by 1 base, the J end by 5 bases, with 12 bases between. The CDR3 spans 15 residues. Per the original methods: Estimation of nucleated cell counts relied on the amplification of reference gene primers. Sequencing used immunoSEQ multiplex PCR; TCRdb keeps in-frame clones, though not all of them. From that table come the V and J calls and clone size; the DNA was used to work out D and trimming. The sample has over 95,000 clones, about 88% seen once. Sequencing was carried out using peripheral blood. The origin of this receptor is a woman aged 65 to 85 who had recovered from COVID-19. The V and J genes are TRBV7-8 and TRBJ1-5; TRBD1 is a possible D gene (5 bases). The CDR3 DNA follows: TGTGCCAGCAGCTTAGTGGCAGGGCACCATCAGCCCCAGCATTTT. It encodes CASSLVAGHHQPQHF.